This is a list of T cell receptor beta chains from one sample in a study of blood T cell repertoires in COVID-19. Assay: immunoSEQ multiplex PCR; the TCRdb copy retains only in-frame clones and omits some. The data contain about 300,000 clones, just under 90% of them singletons. Material: peripheral blood. These receptors originate from a woman aged 30 to 39 with COVID-19, enrolled during active disease. CDR3s include the opening cysteine and the closing phenylalanine or tryptophan. D genes are given only for firm matches. Not every row has a clone size; where given, it reads once, few, many or a size class.

v_call: TRBV2; clone_size: .; j_call: TRBJ1-1; d_call: .; cdr3_aa: CASSEGREAFF; cdr3_nt: TGTGCCAGCAGTGAGGGGCGTGAAGCTTTCTTT
v_call: TRBV5-5; clone_size: .; j_call: TRBJ2-3; d_call: TRBD2; cdr3_aa: CASSSLPGGVTDTQYF; cdr3_nt: TGTGCCAGCAGCTCTCTCCCCGGGGGGGTCACAGATACGCAGTATTTT
v_call: TRBV19; clone_size: .; j_call: TRBJ2-3; d_call: .; cdr3_aa: CASSMGWQRTDTQYF; cdr3_nt: TGTGCCAGTAGTATGGGCTGGCAGCGCACAGATACGCAGTATTTT
v_call: TRBV19; clone_size: .; j_call: TRBJ2-5; d_call: TRBD2; cdr3_aa: CASSISPQPFGLDEETQYF; cdr3_nt: TGTGCCAGTAGTATCTCCCCCCAACCATTCGGACTAGATGAAGAGACCCAGTACTTC
v_call: TRBV5-1; clone_size: .; j_call: TRBJ1-1; d_call: TRBD1; cdr3_aa: CASSYSGTGNTEAFF; cdr3_nt: TGCGCCAGCAGCTATAGTGGGACAGGGAACACTGAAGCTTTCTTT
v_call: TRBV4-1; clone_size: .; j_call: TRBJ1-6; d_call: .; cdr3_aa: CASSSSSVDNSPLHF; cdr3_nt: TGCGCCAGCAGCTCTAGCTCGGTGGATAATTCACCCCTCCACTTT
v_call: TRBV19; clone_size: once; j_call: TRBJ1-1; d_call: .; cdr3_aa: CASSTGIGWNTEAFF; cdr3_nt: TGTGCCAGTAGTACAGGGATCGGGTGGAACACTGAAGCTTTCTTT
v_call: TRBV24-1; clone_size: few; j_call: TRBJ2-2; d_call: .; cdr3_aa: CATMGPANTGELFF; cdr3_nt: TGTGCCACCATGGGGCCAGCTAACACCGGGGAGCTGTTTTTT
v_call: TRBV21-1; clone_size: few; j_call: TRBJ1-5; d_call: .; cdr3_aa: CASILNQPQHF; cdr3_nt: TGTGCCAGCATCCTCAATCAGCCCCAGCATTTT
v_call: TRBV28; clone_size: .; j_call: TRBJ1-5; d_call: TRBD1; cdr3_aa: CASSSGQGRRSNQPQHF; cdr3_nt: TGTGCCAGCAGCTCGGGACAGGGGCGTCGGAGCAATCAGCCCCAGCATTTT
v_call: TRBV5-4; clone_size: .; j_call: TRBJ2-2; d_call: .; cdr3_aa: CASSLGRTNTGELFF; cdr3_nt: TGTGCCAGCAGCTTGGGCAGGACGAACACCGGGGAGCTGTTTTTT
v_call: TRBV5-1; clone_size: .; j_call: TRBJ2-5; d_call: TRBD2; cdr3_aa: CASSETSGVETQYF; cdr3_nt: TGCGCCAGCAGCGAGACTAGCGGGGTAGAGACCCAGTACTTC
v_call: TRBV5-5; clone_size: .; j_call: TRBJ2-2; d_call: TRBD1; cdr3_aa: CASSSRQGSEELFF; cdr3_nt: TGTGCCAGCAGCTCGAGACAGGGTTCCGAGGAGCTGTTTTTT
v_call: TRBV4-3; clone_size: .; j_call: TRBJ1-3; d_call: .; cdr3_aa: CASSQDRGPGNTIYF; cdr3_nt: TGCGCCAGCAGCCAAGATAGGGGCCCTGGAAACACCATATATTTT
v_call: TRBV10-1; clone_size: .; j_call: TRBJ1-5; d_call: TRBD1; cdr3_aa: CASSVAGGLNYQPQHF; cdr3_nt: TGCGCCAGCAGTGTCGCAGGGGGGCTGAACTATCAGCCCCAGCATTTT
v_call: TRBV7-8; clone_size: .; j_call: TRBJ1-2; d_call: .; cdr3_aa: CASSLLPGGELEYGYTF; cdr3_nt: TGTGCCAGCAGCTTATTACCGGGAGGGGAACTCGAGTATGGCTACACCTTC
v_call: TRBV7-2; clone_size: .; j_call: TRBJ1-3; d_call: .; cdr3_aa: CASSLAGVIQTSGNTIYF; cdr3_nt: TGTGCCAGCAGCTTAGCCGGCGTGATACAGACCTCTGGAAACACCATATATTTT
v_call: TRBV28; clone_size: .; j_call: TRBJ1-5; d_call: TRBD1; cdr3_aa: CASSPGTGQRQPQHF; cdr3_nt: TGTGCCAGCAGTCCCGGGACAGGCCAACGGCAGCCCCAGCATTTT
v_call: TRBV2; clone_size: .; j_call: TRBJ1-5; d_call: .; cdr3_aa: CATSGREFQPQHF; cdr3_nt: TGTGCCACCTCAGGCAGGGAATTTCAGCCCCAGCATTTT
v_call: TRBV7-2; clone_size: .; j_call: TRBJ2-7; d_call: .; cdr3_aa: CASSLVAGLSYEQYF; cdr3_nt: TGTGCCAGCAGCTTAGTAGCAGGACTATCCTACGAGCAGTACTTC
v_call: TRBV5-1; clone_size: .; j_call: TRBJ2-1; d_call: TRBD2; cdr3_aa: CASSLAGDSYNEQFF; cdr3_nt: TGCGCCAGCAGCCTAGCGGGTGACTCCTACAATGAGCAGTTCTTC
v_call: TRBV2; clone_size: .; j_call: TRBJ2-3; d_call: .; cdr3_aa: CASSSGGGGGPDTQYF; cdr3_nt: TGTGCCAGCAGCTCCGGTGGGGGCGGGGGCCCAGATACGCAGTATTTT
v_call: TRBV6-5; clone_size: .; j_call: TRBJ2-2; d_call: TRBD1; cdr3_aa: CATRTGSVTGELFF; cdr3_nt: TGTGCCACCAGGACAGGGTCGGTCACCGGGGAGCTGTTTTTT
v_call: TRBV25-1; clone_size: .; j_call: TRBJ1-2; d_call: TRBD1; cdr3_aa: CASSQPGTGRSGYTF; cdr3_nt: TGTGCCAGCAGCCAACCCGGGACAGGGAGGAGCGGCTACACCTTC
v_call: TRBV5-5; clone_size: .; j_call: TRBJ2-3; d_call: .; cdr3_aa: CASSLGTGITDTQYF; cdr3_nt: TGTGCCAGCAGCTTGGGGACGGGGATCACAGATACGCAGTATTTT
v_call: TRBV11-2; clone_size: .; j_call: TRBJ1-2; d_call: .; cdr3_aa: CASSFGRDYGYTF; cdr3_nt: TGTGCCAGCAGCTTTGGCCGGGACTATGGCTACACCTTC
v_call: TRBV3-1/TRBV3-2; clone_size: .; j_call: TRBJ2-5; d_call: TRBD1; cdr3_aa: CASSLLGQGMGETQYF; cdr3_nt: TGTGCCAGCAGCCTCCTGGGACAGGGGATGGGAGAGACCCAGTACTTC
v_call: TRBV15; clone_size: .; j_call: TRBJ1-1; d_call: .; cdr3_aa: CATRPLGTRGTEAFF; cdr3_nt: TGTGCCACCAGACCACTCGGGACACGGGGCACTGAAGCTTTCTTT
v_call: TRBV11-3; clone_size: .; j_call: TRBJ1-2; d_call: .; cdr3_aa: CASSYYRAYGYTF; cdr3_nt: TGTGCCAGCAGCTACTACAGGGCCTATGGCTACACCTTC
v_call: TRBV21-1; clone_size: .; j_call: TRBJ1-3; d_call: .; cdr3_aa: CASSKNRNRNYDSRIGNTIYF; cdr3_nt: TGTGCCAGCAGCAAAAACAGGAACAGGAACTATGACTCTCGAATCGGAAACACCATATATTTT
v_call: TRBV12-5; clone_size: .; j_call: TRBJ1-5; d_call: TRBD1; cdr3_aa: CASGLARGPFQPQHF; cdr3_nt: TGTGCTAGTGGTTTGGCCAGGGGGCCCTTTCAGCCCCAGCATTTT
v_call: TRBV11-3; clone_size: .; j_call: TRBJ2-5; d_call: TRBD1; cdr3_aa: CASSPQGGYQETQYF; cdr3_nt: TGTGCCAGCAGCCCCCAAGGGGGCTACCAAGAGACCCAGTACTTC
v_call: TRBV6-5; clone_size: .; j_call: TRBJ2-2; d_call: TRBD1; cdr3_aa: CATLGQPSTGELFF; cdr3_nt: TGTGCCACCCTGGGACAGCCCTCCACCGGGGAGCTGTTTTTT
v_call: TRBV30; clone_size: .; j_call: TRBJ2-7; d_call: .; cdr3_aa: CAWSPTGNTYEQYF; cdr3_nt: TGTGCCTGGAGCCCTACAGGGAACACCTACGAGCAGTACTTC
v_call: TRBV11-3; clone_size: .; j_call: TRBJ2-3; d_call: .; cdr3_aa: CASSSEGHTDTQYF; cdr3_nt: TGTGCCAGCAGCTCGGAGGGCCACACAGATACGCAGTATTTT
v_call: TRBV18; clone_size: few; j_call: TRBJ1-1; d_call: .; cdr3_aa: CASSPGGWRMNTEAFF; cdr3_nt: TGTGCCAGCTCACCAGGGGGCTGGAGGATGAACACTGAAGCTTTCTTT
v_call: TRBV7-8; clone_size: .; j_call: TRBJ1-6; d_call: .; cdr3_aa: CASSLGGPQDNSPLHF; cdr3_nt: TGTGCCAGCAGCTTAGGGGGGCCTCAAGATAATTCACCCCTCCACTTT
v_call: TRBV2; clone_size: .; j_call: TRBJ1-1; d_call: TRBD1; cdr3_aa: CASRRQGAPEAFF; cdr3_nt: TGTGCCAGCAGGAGACAGGGGGCGCCGGAAGCTTTCTTT
v_call: TRBV6-6; clone_size: .; j_call: TRBJ1-3; d_call: .; cdr3_aa: CASSWAAGNTIYF; cdr3_nt: TGTGCCAGCAGCTGGGCAGCCGGTAACACCATATATTTT
v_call: TRBV2; clone_size: .; j_call: TRBJ1-3; d_call: .; cdr3_aa: CASSVGSPRSSGNTIYF; cdr3_nt: TGTGCCAGCAGTGTAGGGAGTCCAAGGTCCTCTGGAAACACCATATATTTT
v_call: TRBV27; clone_size: .; j_call: TRBJ1-1; d_call: .; cdr3_aa: CATKGGIENTEAFF; cdr3_nt: TGTGCTACCAAGGGGGGGATTGAGAACACTGAAGCTTTCTTT
v_call: TRBV2; clone_size: once; j_call: TRBJ2-3; d_call: .; cdr3_aa: CASKSTLADTQYF; cdr3_nt: TGTGCCAGCAAAAGCACCCTTGCCGATACGCAGTATTTT
v_call: TRBV6-8; clone_size: .; j_call: TRBJ2-3; d_call: TRBD2; cdr3_aa: CASSYGLAGALTDTQYF; cdr3_nt: TGTGCCAGCAGTTACGGACTAGCGGGGGCCCTCACAGATACGCAGTATTTT
v_call: TRBV11-3; clone_size: .; j_call: TRBJ2-7; d_call: TRBD2; cdr3_aa: CASSLGAGRAYEQYF; cdr3_nt: TGTGCCAGCAGCTTAGGGGCCGGGAGGGCCTACGAGCAGTACTTC
v_call: TRBV6-9; clone_size: .; j_call: TRBJ1-4; d_call: .; cdr3_aa: CASLQGTNEKLFF; cdr3_nt: TGTGCCAGCTTACAGGGTACTAATGAAAAACTGTTTTTT
v_call: TRBV6-5; clone_size: few; j_call: TRBJ1-6; d_call: TRBD1; cdr3_aa: CASSFTGTGRNSPLHF; cdr3_nt: TGTGCCAGCAGTTTTACCGGGACAGGGCGTAATTCACCCCTCCACTTT
v_call: TRBV5-1; clone_size: .; j_call: TRBJ2-3; d_call: .; cdr3_aa: CASSRTGWSDTQYF; cdr3_nt: TGCGCCAGCAGCCGTACAGGTTGGTCAGATACGCAGTATTTT
v_call: TRBV4-1; clone_size: .; j_call: TRBJ2-2; d_call: .; cdr3_aa: CASSILEMPNTGELFF; cdr3_nt: TGCGCCAGCAGCATCCTAGAAATGCCGAACACCGGGGAGCTGTTTTTT
v_call: TRBV4-2; clone_size: .; j_call: TRBJ2-1; d_call: .; cdr3_aa: CASSQDGGWNEQFF; cdr3_nt: TGTGCCAGCAGCCAAGATGGAGGGTGGAATGAGCAGTTCTTC
v_call: TRBV7-3; clone_size: .; j_call: TRBJ2-3; d_call: .; cdr3_aa: CASSLGQGRDTQYF; cdr3_nt: TGTGCCAGCAGCTTAGGTCAGGGAAGAGATACGCAGTATTTT